The rows below give T cell receptor beta chains drawn from one sample of a study of regulatory T cells in long-lasting Graves disease. TCRdb passed the multiplex PCR reads through MiXCR, listing each CDR3 protein once. This sample has around 500,000 distinct CDR3 sequences; about 15% occur once, and the top ten carry around 25%. These same data were also listed under a study on T cells in Graves' hyperthyroidism and ophthalmopathy.

Sequenced material: peripheral blood mononuclear cells (PBMCs), taken at new diagnosis, from a patient treated with antithyroid drugs. The receptors derive from a woman aged 35-65 years with Graves disease. Each CDR3 is given with its conserved first and last residue. D genes are given only for firm matches. The listing skips clone size in some rows; elsewhere it reads once, few, many or a size class.

TRBJ2-2	few	TRBV13	-	CASSRGPGLFRRELFF	TGTGCCAGCAGTAGAGGTCCGGGGCTCTTCCGTAGGGAGCTGTTTTTT
TRBJ2-1	-	TRBV7-9	-	CASSLSTSRNEQFF	TGTGCCAGCAGCTTAAGCACTAGCAGGAATGAGCAGTTCTTC
TRBJ2-3	few	TRBV5-1	-	CASSLEPQGSADTQYF	TGCGCCAGCAGCTTGGAACCCCAGGGGAGCGCAGATACGCAGTATTTT
TRBJ1-1	-	TRBV2	-	CASRQGVTEAFF	TGTGCCAGCAGGCAGGGAGTGACTGAAGCTTTCTTT
TRBJ1-1	-	TRBV7-9	-	CASSVQGNTEAFF	TGTGCCAGCAGCGTTCAGGGGAACACTGAAGCTTTCTTT
TRBJ2-1	many	TRBV6-1	-	CASSHPGGTYNEQFF	TGTGCCAGCAGCCACCCCGGGGGAACTTACAATGAGCAGTTCTTC
TRBJ1-1	-	TRBV18	-	CASSRTGSSPEAFF	TGTGCCAGCTCACGCACAGGGTCGAGTCCTGAAGCTTTCTTT
TRBJ1-5	-	TRBV19	TRBD1	CASSQDRVRQPQHF	TGTGCCAGTAGTCAGGACAGGGTGCGACAGCCCCAGCATTTT
TRBJ2-1	many	TRBV10-3	TRBD1	CAISEPGTGGPAFNEQFF	TGTGCCATCAGTGAGCCCGGTACAGGGGGCCCAGCCTTCAATGAGCAGTTCTTC
TRBJ1-1	few	TRBV6-1	-	CASSEALRQEAFF	TGTGCCAGCAGTGAAGCGCTTCGCCAGGAAGCTTTCTTT
TRBJ2-5	many	TRBV27	TRBD1	CASSPYSRGRQETQYF	TGTGCCAGCAGTCCCTACTCCAGGGGGCGACAAGAGACCCAGTACTTC
TRBJ1-4	-	TRBV6-4	-	CASIGGATNEKLFF	TGTGCCAGCATTGGAGGAGCAACTAATGAAAAACTGTTTTTT
TRBJ2-3	many	TRBV27	-	CASSFSGAGDTQYF	TGTGCCAGCAGTTTCAGTGGGGCAGGAGATACGCAGTATTTT
TRBJ1-2	-	TRBV29-1	-	CSVGLAGGYTF	TGCAGCGTTGGGTTGGCAGGCGGCTACACCTTC
TRBJ2-1	many	TRBV2	-	CASSDFDFPTVHYNEQFF	TGTGCCAGCAGTGATTTCGACTTCCCGACCGTCCACTACAATGAGCAGTTCTTC
TRBJ1-5	few	TRBV7-2	-	CASSFEGNSNQPQHF	TGTGCCAGCAGCTTCGAAGGAAATAGCAATCAGCCCCAGCATTTT
TRBJ2-3	-	TRBV5-1	TRBD2	CASSPLGGGAPGTQYF	TGCGCCAGTTCCCCCTTGGGCGGGGGGGCCCCGGGTACGCAGTATTTT